This paragraph covers one T cell receptor beta chain sequence. Its antigen is unknown. Every sample gave at least 5 micrograms of total RNA when it was extracted. The V end was cut by 5 bases, the J end by 0 bases, with 12 bases between. This CDR3 is built from 15 residues. With a J-beta primer mix and a sample-barcoded 5' primer, a second PCR ran about 6 to 11 cycles. TCRdb reanalysed the 5' RACE reads using MiXCR and keeps one entry per CDR3 protein. The table includes about 840,000 distinct CDR3 sequences, 25% to 35% detected once. The sample is drawn from a study of blood T cells in healthy people across ages. Study results and caveats: More naive CD4+ cells and higher diversity were found in long-lived than in aged donors.

In addition, the sample was reused for a study of T cells of mothers and their children. That source reports: Per child, 3 million or so TCR beta CDR3 reads were obtained, against over 9 million per mother.

Sequencing was carried out using blood. The chain links TRBV12-3 or TRBV12-4 to TRBJ2-3; possibly TRBD1 for D (6 bases). This TCR was recovered from a woman aged 40 to 50 in good health. The CDR3 region has the DNA TGTGCCAGCAGTAGTTACAGGGAGAGCACAGATACGCAGTATTTT. Its translation is CASSSYRESTDTQYF.